A selection of T cell receptor beta chains follows, all from one sample in a study of graft-versus-host responses after intestinal transplantation. The protocol was immunoSEQ multiplex PCR, while the TCRdb copy is restricted to in-frame clones and leaves out a portion. The sample consists of fewer than 45,000 clones, around 94% of them appearing once. Sequenced material: PBMCs, taken 16 days after intestinal transplant. These receptors were obtained from a human patient who received an intestinal transplant, so some T cells may come from the graft donor. Each CDR3 is given with its conserved first and last residue. A D gene is named only where the DNA matches it firmly. Not every row has a clone size; where given, it reads once, few, many or a size class.

size | D | J | V | DNA | CDR3
NA | NA | TRBJ1-5 | TRBV28 | TGTGCCAGCGCGGAGGGTCTCTATCAGCCCCAGCATTTT | CASAEGLYQPQHF
NA | TRBD2 | TRBJ2-7 | TRBV9 | TGTGCCAGCAGCCCCCAAGCGGGAGTCGGGCAAGAGCAGTACTTC | CASSPQAGVGQEQYF
NA | TRBD1 | TRBJ1-1 | TRBV28 | TGTGCCAGCAGTTTAGTCGGCAGGGGGGGTTCGGACACTGAAGCTTTCTTT | CASSLVGRGGSDTEAFF
NA | NA | TRBJ2-5 | TRBV4-1 | TGCGCCAGCAGCCAACTGGTGGTGGAAGAGACCCAGTACTTC | CASSQLVVEETQYF
NA | NA | TRBJ1-6 | TRBV2 | TGTGCCAGCAGGGACACCGATTGGGGTAATTCACCCCTCCACTTT | CASRDTDWGNSPLHF
NA | TRBD2 | TRBJ2-1 | TRBV27 | TGTGCCAGCAGGATACCGGGACTAGCGGGGCCCGAGCAGTTCTTC | CASRIPGLAGPEQFF
NA | TRBD1 | TRBJ1-2 | TRBV28 | TGTGCCAGCAGCCTAAAAAGGGTTAGACAGGGATTGGGCTATGGCTACACCTTC | CASSLKRVRQGLGYGYTF
NA | NA | TRBJ1-6 | TRBV4-1 | TGCGCCAGCAGCCAAGATAGCGAGAATTCACCCCTCCACTTT | CASSQDSENSPLHF
NA | TRBD2 | TRBJ2-7 | TRBV2 | TGTGCCAGCAGTGTGATAGCGGGAGGGCCCAACGAGCAGTACTTC | CASSVIAGGPNEQYF
NA | TRBD1 | TRBJ2-2 | TRBV13 | TGTGCCAGCAGCTTAGGCCGGACAGGGGCCGGGGAGCTGTTTTTT | CASSLGRTGAGELFF
NA | NA | TRBJ2-7 | TRBV28 | TGTGCCAGCACTTCCTCGACTAGGTCGGAGCAGTACTTC | CASTSSTRSEQYF
NA | TRBD2 | TRBJ2-3 | TRBV9 | TGTGCCAGCAGCGTAGCTAGCGGGAGGGAAAGAACAGATACGCAGTATTTT | CASSVASGRERTDTQYF
NA | NA | TRBJ2-5 | TRBV27 | TGTGCCAGCAGTCCCATGGGGGGCTGGGAGACCCAGTACTTC | CASSPMGGWETQYF
NA | NA | TRBJ2-7 | TRBV11-2 | TGTGCCAGCAGCCACACAGGGAACGAGCAGTACTTC | CASSHTGNEQYF
few | NA | TRBJ1-1 | TRBV10-3 | TGTGCCATCAGTCTATCCGACCGCGAGGCTGAAGCTTTCTTT | CAISLSDREAEAFF